Sequencing of this T cell receptor (beta chain) was carried out in a study of blood T cell repertoires in COVID-19. On the study more broadly: The analysed material was cDNA or gDNA that came from T cells, B-cell-depleted T cells, or PBMCs.

Followed longitudinally, the Seattle patients had been enrolled during active infection. Germline CDR1 SGHRS, CDR2 YFSETQ. V lost 4 bases and J lost 0, with 14 bases in between. The CDR3 is made up of 16 amino acids. Methods used by the authors: By means of reference gene primer amplification, nucleated cell counts were estimated. This table comes from immunoSEQ multiplex PCR, and its TCRdb copy is limited to in-frame clones, with some not included. Clone size and the V and J calls come from that table; the DNA yielded D and trimming. The repertoire holds 140,000 to 150,000 clones, with 70% to 90% as singletons.

The rearrangement links TRBV5-1 to TRBJ1-3; a possible D gene is TRBD1 (6 bases). Specimen: peripheral blood. The source is a woman aged 55 to 70 with COVID-19, enrolled during active disease. The CDR3 coding sequence is TGCGCCAGCAGCCCTCCGGACAGTCACTCTGGAAACACCATATATTTT. This gives the protein CASSPPDSHSGNTIYF.